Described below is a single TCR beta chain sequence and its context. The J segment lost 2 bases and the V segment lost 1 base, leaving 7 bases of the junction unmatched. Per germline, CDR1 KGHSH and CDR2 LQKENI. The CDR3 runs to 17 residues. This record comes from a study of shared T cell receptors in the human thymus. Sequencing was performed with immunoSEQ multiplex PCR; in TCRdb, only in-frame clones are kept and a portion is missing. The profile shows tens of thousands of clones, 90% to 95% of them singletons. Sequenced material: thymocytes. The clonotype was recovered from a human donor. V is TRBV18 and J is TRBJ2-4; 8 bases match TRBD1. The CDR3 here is CASSPRPGQEPKNIQYF. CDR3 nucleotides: TGTGCCAGCTCACCACGGCCGGGACAGGAACCCAAAAACATTCAGTACTTC.